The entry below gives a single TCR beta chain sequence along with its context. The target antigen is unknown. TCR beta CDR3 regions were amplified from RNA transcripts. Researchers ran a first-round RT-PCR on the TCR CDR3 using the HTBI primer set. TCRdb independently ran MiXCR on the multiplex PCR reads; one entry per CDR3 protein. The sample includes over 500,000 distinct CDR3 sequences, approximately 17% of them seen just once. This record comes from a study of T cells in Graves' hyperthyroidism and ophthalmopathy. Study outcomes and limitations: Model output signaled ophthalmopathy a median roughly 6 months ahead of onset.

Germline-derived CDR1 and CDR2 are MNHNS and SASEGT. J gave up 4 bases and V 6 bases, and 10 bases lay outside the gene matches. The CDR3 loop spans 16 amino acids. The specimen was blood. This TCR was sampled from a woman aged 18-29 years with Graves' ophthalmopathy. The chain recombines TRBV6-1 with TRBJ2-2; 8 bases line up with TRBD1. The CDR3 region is CASSDATGDGTGELFF. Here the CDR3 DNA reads TGTGCCAGCAGCGACGCGACAGGGGACGGCACCGGGGAGCTGTTTTTT.